Below are 10 T cell receptor beta chains sequenced from a single sample in a study of blood T cell repertoires in COVID-19. This table comes from immunoSEQ multiplex PCR, and its TCRdb copy is limited to in-frame clones, with some not included. The repertoire includes a few hundred thousand clones, 85% to 90% of them detected once, and over 3% sits in the top ten. The material sequenced was PBMCs or T cells enriched from blood (not recorded which). Receptors were obtained from a woman between 18 and 29 years old in a cohort exposed to, infected with or recovered from COVID-19 (not recorded which).

This chain links TRBV9 with TRBJ1-5; the D gene is possibly TRBD1 (5 bases). In germline, CDR1 is SGDLS, CDR2 YYNGEE. The ends were cut back, 5 bases at V and 3 bases at J, with 9 bases in the middle. The CDR3 sequence is 13 residues long. CDR3 sequence: CASSGGNNQPQHF. The CDR3 DNA is TGTGCCAGCAGTGGGGGGAACAATCAGCCCCAGCATTTT.

This chain joins TRBV6-1 and TRBJ1-4; no clear D gene. Trimming removed 1 base at V and 3 bases at J, with 9 bases between. The CDR3 runs to 15 residues. The germline V gene encodes CDR1 MNHNS and CDR2 SASEGT. CDR3 protein: CASSEVAGANEKLFF. In DNA form, the CDR3 reads TGTGCCAGCAGTGAAGTTGCGGGAGCTAATGAAAAACTGTTTTTT.

This clone was seen once. The chain has TRBV5-1 and TRBJ2-5; the D gene is possibly TRBD2 (6 bases). CDR3 length: 15 amino acids. Germline CDR1 SGHRS, CDR2 YFSETQ. V lost 4 bases and J 5 bases, leaving 18 bases between the germline ends. CDR3: CASSPGLATLETQYF. The CDR3 DNA follows: TGCGCCAGCAGCCCGGGACTTGCCACTCTTGAGACCCAGTACTTC.

This chain joins TRBV9 and TRBJ2-7; D gene unclear. Between the trimmed V and J ends, which lost 0 bases and 2 bases, there was a span of 12 bases. The CDR3 sequence is 15 residues long. In germline, CDR1 is SGDLS, CDR2 YYNGEE. The CDR3 nucleotides read TGTGCCAGCAGCGTAGAGGCTACTGAGGCCTACGAGCAGTACTTC. Amino acid sequence: CASSVEATEAYEQYF.

This chain links TRBV3-1 (or the pseudogene TRBV3-2) with TRBJ2-2, with D possibly matching TRBD1 (6 bases). Germline values: CDR1 LGHDT, CDR2 YNNKEL (reference sequence). V was pared by 0 bases and J by 2 bases, with 16 bases between. This CDR3 spans 18 amino acids. The CDR3 here is CASSQDNMGHFNTGELFF. As DNA, the CDR3 is TGTGCCAGCAGCCAAGATAATATGGGACACTTTAACACCGGGGAGCTGTTTTTT.

V gene TRBV25-1 combines with J gene TRBJ1-1; TRBD1 matches 7 bases. Trimming at V came to 5 bases and at J to 1 base, leaving 7 bases not matched to a gene. There are 15 residues in the CDR3. Germline loops: CDR1 MGHDK, CDR2 SYGVNS. The CDR3 region has the DNA TGTGCCAGCAGTCGCCGGGACAGAACGAACACTGAAGCTTTCTTT. It specifies CASSRRDRTNTEAFF.

This clone appeared once. The V and J genes are TRBV5-4 and TRBJ2-7; perhaps TRBD2 as D (5 bases). The V gene lost 4 bases and the J gene lost 1 base, with 9 bases spanning the gap. CDR1 is SGHNT, CDR2 YYREEE, per germline (reference sequence). CDR3 length: 13 residues. CDR3: CASSPAGSYEQYF. The CDR3 DNA follows: TGTGCCAGCAGCCCCGCGGGTTCCTACGAGCAGTACTTC. Supplemented by reference TRBV5-4 and TRBJ2-7, the full variable domain reads ETGVTQSPTHLIKTRGQQVTLRCSSQSGHNTVSWYQQALGQGPQFIFQYYREEENGRGNFPPRFSGLQFPNYSSELNVNALELDDSALYLCASSPAGSYEQYFGPGTRLTVT.

This clone came up once. The chain has TRBV5-1 and TRBJ2-7; 7 bases fit TRBD1. The CDR3 length is 13 residues. Per the germline V gene, CDR1 is SGHRS and CDR2 is YFSETQ. The V and J ends lost 4 bases and 5 bases, in that order; junction bases with no gene match: 6. Written as DNA, the CDR3 is TGCGCCAGCAGCCCCGACAGGGTGAACGAGCAGTACTTC. This gives the protein CASSPDRVNEQYF.

This chain uses TRBV19 with TRBJ2-5; D perhaps matches TRBD2 (6 bases). The CDR3 runs 14 residues. Germline V gene data show CDR1 as LNHDA and CDR2 as SQIVND (reference sequence). V shed 3 bases and J shed 4 bases, with 12 bases lying between them. CDR3 loop: CASSINRRGETQYF. For the CDR3, the DNA is TGTGCCAGTAGTATTAATCGGAGGGGAGAGACCCAGTACTTC. The full variable domain, rest sourced from reference TRBV19 and TRBJ2-5, is DGGITQSPKYLFRKEGQNVTLSCEQNLNHDAMYWYRQDPGQGLRLIYYSQIVNDFQKGDIAEGYSVSREKKESFPLTVTSAQKNPTAFYLCASSINRRGETQYFGPGTRLLVL.

The chain uses TRBV6-5 and TRBJ2-7; D is perhaps TRBD1 (6 bases). CDR1 MNHEY and CDR2 SVGAGI come from the germline V gene. The length of the CDR3 is 13 residues. Trimming removed 8 bases from V and 6 bases from J, with 17 bases in between. In DNA, the CDR3 is TGTGCCAGCCGAAGGCAGGGGTCGGTCGAGCAGTACTTC. Its protein is CASRRQGSVEQYF.